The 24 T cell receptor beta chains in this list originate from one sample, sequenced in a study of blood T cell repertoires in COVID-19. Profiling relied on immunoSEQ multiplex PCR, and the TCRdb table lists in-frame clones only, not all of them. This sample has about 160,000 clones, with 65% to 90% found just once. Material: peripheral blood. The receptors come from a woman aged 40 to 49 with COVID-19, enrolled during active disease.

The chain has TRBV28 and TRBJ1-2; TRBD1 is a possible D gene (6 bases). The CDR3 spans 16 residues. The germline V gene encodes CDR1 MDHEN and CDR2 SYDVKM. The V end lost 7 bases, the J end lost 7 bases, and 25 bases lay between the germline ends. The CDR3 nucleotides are TGTGCCAGCATACAACGGGACACCCTATCCCGGAGTGGCTACACCTTC. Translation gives CASIQRDTLSRSGYTF.

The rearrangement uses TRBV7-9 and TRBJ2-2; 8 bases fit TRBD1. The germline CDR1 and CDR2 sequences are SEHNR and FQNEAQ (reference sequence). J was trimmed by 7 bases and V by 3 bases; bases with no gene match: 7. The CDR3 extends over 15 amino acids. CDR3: CASSFGSGGSGELFF. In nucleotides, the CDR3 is TGTGCCAGCAGCTTCGGGTCAGGGGGCAGCGGGGAGCTGTTTTTT.

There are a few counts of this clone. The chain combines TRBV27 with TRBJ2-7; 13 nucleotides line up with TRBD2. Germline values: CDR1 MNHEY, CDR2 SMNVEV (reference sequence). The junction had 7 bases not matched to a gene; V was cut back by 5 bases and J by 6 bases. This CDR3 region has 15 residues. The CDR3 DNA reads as TGTGCCAGCAGTCCACGGACTAGCGGGAGTTCCGAGCAGTACTTC. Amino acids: CASSPRTSGSSEQYF.

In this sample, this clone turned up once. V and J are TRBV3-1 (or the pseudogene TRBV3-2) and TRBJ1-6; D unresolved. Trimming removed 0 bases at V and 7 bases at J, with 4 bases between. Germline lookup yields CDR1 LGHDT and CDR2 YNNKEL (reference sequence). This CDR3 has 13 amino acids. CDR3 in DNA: TGTGCCAGCAGCCAAGAAGAGAATTCACCCCTCCACTTT. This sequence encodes CASSQEENSPLHF.

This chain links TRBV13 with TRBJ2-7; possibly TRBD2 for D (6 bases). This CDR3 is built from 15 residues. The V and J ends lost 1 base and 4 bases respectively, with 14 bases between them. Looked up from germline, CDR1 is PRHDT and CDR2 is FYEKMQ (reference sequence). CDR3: CASSLAVRETYEQYF. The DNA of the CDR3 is TGTGCCAGCAGCTTAGCGGTTCGGGAGACATACGAGCAGTACTTC.

The CDR3 DNA is TGTGCCAGCTCACCCGGCGGGGACAATGAGCAGTTCTTC. Protein: CASSPGGDNEQFF. The genes are TRBV18 and TRBJ2-1, with a tentative D call TRBD2 (6 bases). This CDR3 spans 13 amino acids. V lost 3 bases and J 5 bases, leaving 8 bases between the germline ends. In germline, CDR1 is KGHSH, CDR2 LQKENI.

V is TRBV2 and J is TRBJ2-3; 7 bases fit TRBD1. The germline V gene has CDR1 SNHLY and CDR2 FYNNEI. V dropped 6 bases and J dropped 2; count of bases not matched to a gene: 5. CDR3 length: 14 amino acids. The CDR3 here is CASSRGQTTDTQYF. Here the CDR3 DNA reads TGTGCCAGCAGCAGGGGACAGACCACAGATACGCAGTATTTT.

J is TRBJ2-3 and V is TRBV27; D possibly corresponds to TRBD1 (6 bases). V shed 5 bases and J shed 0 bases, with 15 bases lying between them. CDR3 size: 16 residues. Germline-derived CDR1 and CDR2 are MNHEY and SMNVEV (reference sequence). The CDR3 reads CASSPPRGGSTDTQYF. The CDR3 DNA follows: TGTGCCAGCAGTCCCCCGAGAGGGGGTAGCACAGATACGCAGTATTTT.

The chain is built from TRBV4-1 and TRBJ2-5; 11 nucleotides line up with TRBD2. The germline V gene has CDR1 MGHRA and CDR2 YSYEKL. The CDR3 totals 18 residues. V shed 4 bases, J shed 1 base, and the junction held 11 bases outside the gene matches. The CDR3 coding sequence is TGCGCCAGCAGCCTCCGACCTGGGACTAGCGGAACCCAAGAGACCCAGTACTTC. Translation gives CASSLRPGTSGTQETQYF.

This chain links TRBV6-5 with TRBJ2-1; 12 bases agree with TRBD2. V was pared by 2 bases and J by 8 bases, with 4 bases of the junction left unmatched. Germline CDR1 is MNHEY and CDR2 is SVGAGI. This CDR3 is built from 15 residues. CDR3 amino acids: CASSYTSGRYHEQFF. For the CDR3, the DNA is TGTGCCAGCAGTTACACTAGCGGGAGGTACCATGAGCAGTTCTTC.

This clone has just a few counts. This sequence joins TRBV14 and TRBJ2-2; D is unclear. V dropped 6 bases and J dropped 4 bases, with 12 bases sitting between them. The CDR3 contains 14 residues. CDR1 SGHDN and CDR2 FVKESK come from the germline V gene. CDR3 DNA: TGTGCCAGCAGGCAAACTACGGTCACCGGGGAGCTGTTTTTT. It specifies CASRQTTVTGELFF.

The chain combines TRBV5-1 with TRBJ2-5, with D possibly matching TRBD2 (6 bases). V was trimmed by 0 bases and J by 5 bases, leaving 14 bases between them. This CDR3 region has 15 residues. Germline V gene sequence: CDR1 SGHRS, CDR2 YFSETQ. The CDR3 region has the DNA TGCGCCAGCAGCTTGGGAGGTCTAGCGATGGAGACCCAGTACTTC. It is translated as CASSLGGLAMETQYF. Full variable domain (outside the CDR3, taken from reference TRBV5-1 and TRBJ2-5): KAGVTQTPRYLIKTRGQQVTLSCSPISGHRSVSWYQQTPGQGLQFLFEYFSETQRNKGNFPGRFSGRQFSNSRSEMNVSTLELGDSALYLCASSLGGLAMETQYFGPGTRLLVL.

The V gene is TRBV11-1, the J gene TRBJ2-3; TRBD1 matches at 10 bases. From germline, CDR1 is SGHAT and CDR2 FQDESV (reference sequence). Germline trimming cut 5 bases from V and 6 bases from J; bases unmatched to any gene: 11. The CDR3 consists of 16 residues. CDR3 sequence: CASSPLDRGHLDTQYF. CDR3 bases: TGTGCCAGCAGCCCCCTTGACAGGGGGCATTTGGATACGCAGTATTTT.

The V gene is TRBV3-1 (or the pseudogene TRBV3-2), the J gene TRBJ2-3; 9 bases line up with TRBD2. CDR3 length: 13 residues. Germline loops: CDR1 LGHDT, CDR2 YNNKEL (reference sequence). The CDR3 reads CAVAGVRSDTQYF. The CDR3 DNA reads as TGTGCAGTAGCGGGGGTTAGGTCAGATACGCAGTATTTT.

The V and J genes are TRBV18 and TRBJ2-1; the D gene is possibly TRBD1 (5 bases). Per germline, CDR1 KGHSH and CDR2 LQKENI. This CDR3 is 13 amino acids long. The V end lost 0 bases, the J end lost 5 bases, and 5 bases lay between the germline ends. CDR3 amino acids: CASSPPTDNEQFF. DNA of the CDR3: TGTGCCAGCTCACCACCGACAGACAATGAGCAGTTCTTC.

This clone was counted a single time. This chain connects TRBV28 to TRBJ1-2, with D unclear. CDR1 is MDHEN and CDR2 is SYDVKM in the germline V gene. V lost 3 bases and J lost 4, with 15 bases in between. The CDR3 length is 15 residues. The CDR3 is CASSLVPPAGYGYTF. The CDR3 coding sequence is TGTGCCAGCAGTTTGGTGCCACCCGCCGGCTATGGCTACACCTTC.

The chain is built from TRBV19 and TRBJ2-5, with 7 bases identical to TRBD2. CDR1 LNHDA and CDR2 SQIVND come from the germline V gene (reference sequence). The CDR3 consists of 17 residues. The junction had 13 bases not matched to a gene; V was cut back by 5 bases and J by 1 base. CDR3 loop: CASSLAGPGLTQETQYF. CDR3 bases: TGTGCCAGTAGTCTGGCCGGCCCGGGACTAACCCAAGAGACCCAGTACTTC.

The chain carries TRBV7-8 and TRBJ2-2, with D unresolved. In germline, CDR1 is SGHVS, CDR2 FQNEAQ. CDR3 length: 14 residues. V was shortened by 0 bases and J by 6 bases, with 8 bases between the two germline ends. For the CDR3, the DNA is TGTGCCAGCAGCTTAGCGCGGTTGGCCGGGGAGCTGTTTTTT. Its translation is CASSLARLAGELFF.

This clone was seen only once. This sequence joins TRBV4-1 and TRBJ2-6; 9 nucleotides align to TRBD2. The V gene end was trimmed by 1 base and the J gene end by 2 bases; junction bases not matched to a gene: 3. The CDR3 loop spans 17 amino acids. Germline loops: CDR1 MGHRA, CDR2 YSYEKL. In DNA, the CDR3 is TGCGCCAGCAGCCAAGGGCGGGAGGGCCCTGGGGCCAACGTCCTGACTTTC. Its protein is CASSQGREGPGANVLTF.

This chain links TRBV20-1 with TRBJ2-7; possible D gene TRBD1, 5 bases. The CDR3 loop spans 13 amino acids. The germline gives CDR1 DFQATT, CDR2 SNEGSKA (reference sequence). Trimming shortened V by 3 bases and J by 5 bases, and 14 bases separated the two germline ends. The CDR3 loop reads CSASLEDTHEQYF. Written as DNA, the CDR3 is TGCAGTGCTAGTCTTGAGGACACCCACGAGCAGTACTTC.

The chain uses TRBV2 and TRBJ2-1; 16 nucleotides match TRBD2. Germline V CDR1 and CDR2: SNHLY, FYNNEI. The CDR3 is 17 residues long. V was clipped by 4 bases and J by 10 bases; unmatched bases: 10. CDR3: CASSATGTSGRAWEQFF. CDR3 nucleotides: TGTGCCAGCAGTGCAACCGGGACTAGCGGGAGGGCCTGGGAGCAGTTCTTC.

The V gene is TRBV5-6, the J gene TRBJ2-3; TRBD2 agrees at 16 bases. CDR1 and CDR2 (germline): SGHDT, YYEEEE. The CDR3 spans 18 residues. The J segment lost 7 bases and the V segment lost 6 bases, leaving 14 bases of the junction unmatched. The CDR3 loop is CASTFGPGLAGGGNTQYF. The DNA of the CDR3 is TGTGCCAGCACCTTCGGACCGGGACTAGCGGGAGGGGGGAATACGCAGTATTTT.

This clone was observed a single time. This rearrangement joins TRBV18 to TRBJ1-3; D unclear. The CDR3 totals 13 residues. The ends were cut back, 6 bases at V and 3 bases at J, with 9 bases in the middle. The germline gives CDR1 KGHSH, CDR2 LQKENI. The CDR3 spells CASSPNYGNTIYF. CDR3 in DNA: TGTGCCAGCTCCCCAAATTATGGAAACACCATATATTTT.

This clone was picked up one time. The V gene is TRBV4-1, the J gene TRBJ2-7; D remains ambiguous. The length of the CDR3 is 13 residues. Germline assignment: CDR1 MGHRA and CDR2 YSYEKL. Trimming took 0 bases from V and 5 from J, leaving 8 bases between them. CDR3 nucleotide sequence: TGCGCCAGCAGCCAAGAGGTCCGGGACGAGCAGTACTTC. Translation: CASSQEVRDEQYF.